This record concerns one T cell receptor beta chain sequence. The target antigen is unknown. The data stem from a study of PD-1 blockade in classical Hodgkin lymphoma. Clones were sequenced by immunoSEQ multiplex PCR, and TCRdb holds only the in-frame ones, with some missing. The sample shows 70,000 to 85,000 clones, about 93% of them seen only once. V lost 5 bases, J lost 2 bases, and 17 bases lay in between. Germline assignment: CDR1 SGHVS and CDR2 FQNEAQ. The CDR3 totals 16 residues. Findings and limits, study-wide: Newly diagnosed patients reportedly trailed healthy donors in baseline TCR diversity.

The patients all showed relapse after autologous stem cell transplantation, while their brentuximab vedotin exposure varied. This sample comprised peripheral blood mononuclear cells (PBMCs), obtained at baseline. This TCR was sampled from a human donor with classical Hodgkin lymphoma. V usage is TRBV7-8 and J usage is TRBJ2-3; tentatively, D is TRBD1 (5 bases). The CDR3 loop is CASSHPMQGPTDTQYF. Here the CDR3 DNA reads TGTGCCAGCAGCCATCCCATGCAGGGCCCCACAGATACGCAGTATTTT.